The clone carrying this TCR beta chain appeared a single time. This specimen belongs to a study of siplizumab effects on memory and regulatory T cells. The CDR3 spans 15 residues. Per the germline V gene, CDR1 is MNHNS and CDR2 is SASEGT. The ends lost 6 bases at V and 6 bases at J; junction bases unmatched: 9. Generated by immunoSEQ multiplex PCR, the TCRdb table keeps only in-frame clones and is missing some. This sample yields 95,000 to 100,000 clones, of which about nine tenths are seen a single time; around 12% belongs to the top ten. The receptor was isolated from a human donor in good health. The chain has TRBV6-1 and TRBJ2-2, with TRBD1 identical over 8 bases. The sequencing sample was made of non-Treg CD4+ T cells sorted from blood. The CDR3 spells CASSPQGEVPGELFF. The CDR3 DNA reads as TGTGCCAGCAGCCCACAGGGGGAGGTTCCCGGGGAGCTGTTTTTT.